A single T cell receptor beta chain is shown here with its context. Sequencing was performed with immunoSEQ multiplex PCR; in TCRdb, only in-frame clones are kept and a portion is missing. The sample consists of roughly 2.1 million clones, just over 90% of them appearing once. These data come from a study of shared clonotypes between healthy human individuals. In germline, CDR1 is GTSNPN, CDR2 SVGIG (reference sequence). The CDR3 has 13 amino acids. V lost 1 base and J 4 bases, leaving 5 bases between the germline ends. Naive CD8 cells were CD45RO-negative, positively selected for CCR7, excluding terminally differentiated effector memory CD45RA+ cells. Participating donors were healthy, HIV-negative adults free of recent acute infections or vaccinations.

The TCR was taken from a man younger than 30 in good health. Some clones in this sample may be carry-over from other donors' samples. The V and J genes are TRBV30 and TRBJ2-6; no clear D gene. Sequencing was performed on naive CD8+ T cells from PBMCs. The CDR3 DNA follows: TGTGCCTGGAGTGACCTCGGGGCCAACGTCCTGACTTTC. It encodes CAWSDLGANVLTF.